This paragraph covers one TCR beta chain sequence. What it recognizes is unknown. This record belongs to a study of post-analysis software for immune sequencing data. Study at large: Relapsing-remitting, secondary progressive and progressive-relapsing courses of multiple sclerosis were included. Study results and caveats: Under F measure analysis, samples from one preparation batch co-clustered strongly. Patients carried four or five TRBV segments more frequently than controls did, and TRBV5-6, TRBV5-1 and TRBV20-1 were among them.

This CDR3 spans 17 amino acids. The germline CDR1 and CDR2 sequences are SGDLS and YYNGEE. V lost 3 bases to trimming and J lost 1 base; unmatched junction nucleotides: 9. The TCR beta cDNA libraries contained unique molecular identifiers. From the PCR reads, TCRdb called clonotypes with MiXCR, one entry per CDR3 protein. This sample carries some 500,000 distinct CDR3 sequences, over 35% of them seen once, and the ten largest clones take 12%. J is TRBJ2-1 and V is TRBV9, with 8 bases that match TRBD2. Sample: blood. The origin of this receptor is a girl aged 5 to 17 with multiple sclerosis. The CDR3 loop is CASSENQAGASYNEQFF. CDR3 nucleotide sequence: TGTGCCAGCAGCGAAAATCAAGCGGGAGCTTCCTACAATGAGCAGTTCTTC.